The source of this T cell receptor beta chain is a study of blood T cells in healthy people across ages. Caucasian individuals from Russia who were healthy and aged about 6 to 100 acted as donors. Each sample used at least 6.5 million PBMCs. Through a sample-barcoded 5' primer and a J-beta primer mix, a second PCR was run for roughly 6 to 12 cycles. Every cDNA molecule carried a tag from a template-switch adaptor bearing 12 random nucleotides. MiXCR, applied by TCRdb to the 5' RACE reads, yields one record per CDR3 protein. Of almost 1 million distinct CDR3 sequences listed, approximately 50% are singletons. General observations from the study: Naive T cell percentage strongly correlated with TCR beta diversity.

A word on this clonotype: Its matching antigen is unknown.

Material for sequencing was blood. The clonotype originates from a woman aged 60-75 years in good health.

The CDR3 nucleotides are TGTGCCAGCAGTTTAGGGTGGACCAAACTGTTTTTT. Translated: CASSLGWTKLFF. The rearrangement links TRBV12-3 or TRBV12-4 to TRBJ1-4; D unclear. The CDR3 extends over 12 amino acids. The germline V and J ends were trimmed by 1 base and 11 bases, with 8 bases remaining between them.